This T cell receptor beta chain was captured in a study of PD-1 blockade in classical Hodgkin lymphoma. The CDR3 spans 14 residues. Per germline, CDR1 SGHTA and CDR2 FQGNSA. Unmatched junction bases numbered 5, after V lost 6 bases and J lost 0 bases. Repertoires were generated with immunoSEQ multiplex PCR, while TCRdb's copy carries only in-frame clones and drops some. This sample has approximately 59,000 clones, with 91% found just once. General study points: By C4D1, CD4+ diversity increased significantly, especially in complete responders. Nothing has yet pinned down what causes the repertoire differences, possibly disease activity or prior therapy. Before treatment, complete responders showed about the same diversity as newly diagnosed patients.

Relapses following autologous stem cell transplantation were seen in all patients, with brentuximab vedotin exposure varying. Patients had relapsed/refractory classical Hodgkin lymphoma with complete response, partial response or progressive disease as best response. Comments on this clone: Its antigen is undetermined.

The chain links TRBV7-2 to TRBJ2-7, with 7 bases lining up with TRBD2. Sequencing used peripheral blood mononuclear cells (PBMCs), obtained before the second cycle of nivolumab. The receptor was isolated from a human donor with classical Hodgkin lymphoma. Written as DNA, the CDR3 is TGTGCCAGCAGGTCTAGCGGAAGCTCCTACGAGCAGTACTTC. It translates to CASRSSGSSYEQYF.